What follows describes a single T cell receptor (beta chain). Antigen specificity is unknown. Germline CDR1 is SGHTA and CDR2 is FQGNSA. There are 14 residues in the CDR3. The data originate from a study of monozygotic twins with inflammatory bowel disease. Findings and limits, study-wide: The analysis yielded no support for one strong signal or clonotype associated with IBD. Healthy twins shared more clonotypes with others than IBD patients, most markedly active ones.

TCRdb re-analyzed the 5' RACE reads; it lists each CDR3 protein once, without DNA. Its clone listing holds approximately 380,000 distinct CDR3 sequences. The chain couples TRBV7-2 to TRBJ2-7; TCRdb picks TRBD1, but there is no DNA to check that call. This clonotype was obtained from a human donor with ulcerative colitis or Crohn's disease, or a healthy co-twin of an affected twin (not recorded which). The sample taken for sequencing was blood. The CDR3: CASTTFSGAYEQYF.